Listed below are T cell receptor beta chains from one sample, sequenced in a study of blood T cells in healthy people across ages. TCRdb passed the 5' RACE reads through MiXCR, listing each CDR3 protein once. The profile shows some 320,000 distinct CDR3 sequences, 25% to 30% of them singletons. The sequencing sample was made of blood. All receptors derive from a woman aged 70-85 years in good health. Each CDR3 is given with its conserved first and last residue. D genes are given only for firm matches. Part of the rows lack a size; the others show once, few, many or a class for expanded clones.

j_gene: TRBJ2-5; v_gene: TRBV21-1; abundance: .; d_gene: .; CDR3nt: TGTGCCAGCAGCCTCCCCACGGGGTGGGAGACCCAGTACTTC; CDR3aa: CASSLPTGWETQYF
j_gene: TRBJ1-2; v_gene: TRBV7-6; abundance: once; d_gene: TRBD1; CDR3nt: TGTGCCAGCAGCTTACAGGGGGAGTATGGCTACACCTTC; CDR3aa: CASSLQGEYGYTF
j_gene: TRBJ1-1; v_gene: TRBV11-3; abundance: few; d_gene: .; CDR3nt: TGTGCCAGCAGCCCCGGGGGGGGCTACACTGAAGCTTTCTTT; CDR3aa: CASSPGGGYTEAFF
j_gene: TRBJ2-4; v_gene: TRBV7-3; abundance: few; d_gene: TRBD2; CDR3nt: TGTGCCAGCAGCTTAGTAGCGGGAGAGAACATTCAGTACTTC; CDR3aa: CASSLVAGENIQYF
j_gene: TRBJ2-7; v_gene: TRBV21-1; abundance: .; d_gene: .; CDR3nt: TGTGCCAGCCCCCTGGAAGCTTACGAGCAGTACTTC; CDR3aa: CASPLEAYEQYF
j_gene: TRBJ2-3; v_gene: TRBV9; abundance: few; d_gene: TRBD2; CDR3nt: TGTGCCAGCGGGCTAGCGGGCCTAGACACAGATACGCAGTATTTT; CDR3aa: CASGLAGLDTDTQYF
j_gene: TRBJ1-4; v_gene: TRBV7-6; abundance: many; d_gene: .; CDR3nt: TGTGCCAGCAGCTTAGAGGGGGGGTCCGATGAAAAACTGTTTTTT; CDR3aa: CASSLEGGSDEKLFF
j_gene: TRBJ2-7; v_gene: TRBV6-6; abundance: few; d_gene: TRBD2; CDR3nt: TGTGCCAGCCTCCCGACTAGCGGGAGGGCCTACGAGCAGTACTTC; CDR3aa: CASLPTSGRAYEQYF
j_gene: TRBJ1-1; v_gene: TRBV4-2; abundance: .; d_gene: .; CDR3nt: TGTGCCAGCAGCCAAGAAACTCGAGGTGAAGCTTTCTTT; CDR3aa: CASSQETRGEAFF
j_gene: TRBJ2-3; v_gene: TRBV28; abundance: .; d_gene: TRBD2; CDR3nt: TGTGCCAGCAGTTTCACTAGCGGGGCGCAGTATTTT; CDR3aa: CASSFTSGAQYF
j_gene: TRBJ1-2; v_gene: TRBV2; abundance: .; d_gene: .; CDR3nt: TGTGCCAGCAGTCGAATTCTCCCGGACGACGTGGGGGGCTACACCTTC; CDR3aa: CASSRILPDDVGGYTF
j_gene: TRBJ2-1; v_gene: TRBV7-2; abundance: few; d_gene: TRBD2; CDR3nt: TGTGCCAGCAGTTACGGCGGACTAGCGGGCCTCAATGAGCAGTTCTTC; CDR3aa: CASSYGGLAGLNEQFF
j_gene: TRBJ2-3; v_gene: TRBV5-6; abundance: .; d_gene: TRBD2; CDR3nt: TGTGCCAGCAGCTTACTTGACCCGGGACTAGCCACAGATACGCAGTATTTT; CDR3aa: CASSLLDPGLATDTQYF
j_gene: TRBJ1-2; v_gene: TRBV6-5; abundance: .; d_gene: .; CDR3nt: TGTGCCAGCAGTTACAAGGGGAAGGGCTATGGCTACACCTTC; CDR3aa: CASSYKGKGYGYTF
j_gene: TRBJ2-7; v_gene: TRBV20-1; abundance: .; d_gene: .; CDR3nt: TGCAGTGCGAGGGCACCACCCTCCTACGAGCAGTACTTC; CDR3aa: CSARAPPSYEQYF
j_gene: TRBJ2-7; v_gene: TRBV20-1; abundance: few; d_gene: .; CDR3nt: TGCAGTGCTAGAGACCTCCTCGGAGACAAGGTCTACGAGCAGTACTTC; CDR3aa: CSARDLLGDKVYEQYF
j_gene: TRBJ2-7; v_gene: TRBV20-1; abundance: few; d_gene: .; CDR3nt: TGCAGTGCTGTGACGGGCAGCTCCTACGAGCAGTACTTC; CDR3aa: CSAVTGSSYEQYF
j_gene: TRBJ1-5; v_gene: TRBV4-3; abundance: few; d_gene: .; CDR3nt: TGCGCCAGCAGCCAGGGGGCCTCTGCGGATCAGCCCCAGCATTTT; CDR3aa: CASSQGASADQPQHF
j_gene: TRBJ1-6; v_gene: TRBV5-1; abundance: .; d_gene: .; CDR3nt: TGCGCCAGCAGCTTGGGACGCCCCCGTTCAGGAGATTCACCCCTCCACTTT; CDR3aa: CASSLGRPRSGDSPLHF
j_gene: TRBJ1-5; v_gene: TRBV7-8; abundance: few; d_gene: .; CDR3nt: TGTGCCAGCAGCTCCGCTTTCGGAGGGAATAGCAATCAGCCCCAGCATTTT; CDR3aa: CASSSAFGGNSNQPQHF
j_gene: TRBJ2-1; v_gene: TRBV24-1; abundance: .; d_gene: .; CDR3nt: TGTGCCACCAGTGCACTTGGTTATGAGCAGTTCTTC; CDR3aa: CATSALGYEQFF
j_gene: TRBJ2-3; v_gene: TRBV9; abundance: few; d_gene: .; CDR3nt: TGTGCCGGCAGCGTTCAGTCAGATACGCAGTATTTT; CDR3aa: CAGSVQSDTQYF
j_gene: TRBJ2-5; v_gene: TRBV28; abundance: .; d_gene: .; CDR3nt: TGTGCCAGCAACAGGGCTCCCCAGAACAATGAGCAGTCCTTC; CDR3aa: CASNRAPQNNEQSF
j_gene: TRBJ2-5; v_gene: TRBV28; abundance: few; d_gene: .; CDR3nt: TGTGCCAGCAGTTTCTCGAACGTGTTCCGAGAGACCCAGTACTTC; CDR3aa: CASSFSNVFRETQYF
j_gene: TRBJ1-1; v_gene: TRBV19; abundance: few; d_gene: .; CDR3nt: TGTGCCAGTAGTGCTCCCCTGCTGCGGGGGACTGAAGCTTTCTTT; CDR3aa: CASSAPLLRGTEAFF
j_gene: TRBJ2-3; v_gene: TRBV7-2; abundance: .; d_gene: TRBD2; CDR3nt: TGTGCCAGCAGCTCGTCAACTAGCGGCTTATGGTATTTT; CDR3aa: CASSSSTSGLWYF
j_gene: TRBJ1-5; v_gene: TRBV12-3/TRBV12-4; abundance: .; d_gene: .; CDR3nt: TGTGCCAGTAACAGGGACTCCAATCAGCCCCAGCATTTT; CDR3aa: CASNRDSNQPQHF
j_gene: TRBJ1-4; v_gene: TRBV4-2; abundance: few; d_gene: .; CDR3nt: TGTGCCAGCAGCCAAGATGGGCAGGCGGTAGAAAAACTGTTTTTT; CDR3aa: CASSQDGQAVEKLFF
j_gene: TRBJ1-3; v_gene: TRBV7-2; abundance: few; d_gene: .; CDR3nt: TGTGCCAGCAGCGTAACACTTGGGGGAAACACCATATATTTT; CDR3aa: CASSVTLGGNTIYF
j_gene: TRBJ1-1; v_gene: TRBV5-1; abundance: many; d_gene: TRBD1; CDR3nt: TGCGCCAGCAGCTTCCAGACAGGGGGATCGAACACTGAAGCTTTCTTT; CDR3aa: CASSFQTGGSNTEAFF
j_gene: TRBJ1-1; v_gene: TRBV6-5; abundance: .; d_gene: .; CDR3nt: TGTGCCAGCAGTTACGGTTGGGAGGGAAGGACTGAAGCTTTCTTT; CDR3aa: CASSYGWEGRTEAFF
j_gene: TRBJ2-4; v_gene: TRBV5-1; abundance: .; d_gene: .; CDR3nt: TGCGCCAGCAGCTCGAACTACAGGGAAACCAAAAACATTCAGTACTTC; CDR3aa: CASSSNYRETKNIQYF
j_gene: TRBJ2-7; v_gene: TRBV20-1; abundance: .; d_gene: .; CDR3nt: TGCAGTGCTAGACCGCCCACAGGGCAGTTTACCTACGAGCAGTACTTC; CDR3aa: CSARPPTGQFTYEQYF
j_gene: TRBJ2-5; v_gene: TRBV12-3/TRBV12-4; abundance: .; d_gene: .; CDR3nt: TGTGCCAGCAGTTTCTGGGGGCGGGAGACCCAGTACTTC; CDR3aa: CASSFWGRETQYF
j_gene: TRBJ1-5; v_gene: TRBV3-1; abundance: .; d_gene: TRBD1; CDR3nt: TGTGCCAGCAGCCTTGGACAGGGGGAGGATCAGCCCCAGCATTTT; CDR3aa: CASSLGQGEDQPQHF
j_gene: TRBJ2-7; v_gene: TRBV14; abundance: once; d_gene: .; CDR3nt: TGTGCCAGCAGCTTCTCTGCGGCCGAGCAGTACTTC; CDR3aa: CASSFSAAEQYF
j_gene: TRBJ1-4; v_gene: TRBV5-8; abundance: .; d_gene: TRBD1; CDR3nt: TGTGCCAGCAGCCCAGGAAGGACAGGGATAACAACTAATGAAAAACTGTTTTTT; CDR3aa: CASSPGRTGITTNEKLFF
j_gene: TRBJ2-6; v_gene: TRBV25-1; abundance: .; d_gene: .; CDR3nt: TGTGCCAGCAGTGAGCTGGGGGCTAAGACTGGGGCCAACGTCCTGACTTTC; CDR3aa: CASSELGAKTGANVLTF
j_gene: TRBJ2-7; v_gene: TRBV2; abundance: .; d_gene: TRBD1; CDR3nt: TGTGCCAGCAGTGGGGGGACAGAACAGCAGTACTTC; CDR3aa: CASSGGTEQQYF
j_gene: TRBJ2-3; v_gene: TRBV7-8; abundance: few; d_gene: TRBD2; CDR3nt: TGTGCCAGCAAGAGGCTAGCGGGCCAAGGCAACACAGATACGCAGTATTTT; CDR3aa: CASKRLAGQGNTDTQYF
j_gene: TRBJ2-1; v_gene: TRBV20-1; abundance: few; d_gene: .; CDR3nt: TGCAGTGCTCAGCCCCCCTCATCCAATGAGCAGTTCTTC; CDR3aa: CSAQPPSSNEQFF
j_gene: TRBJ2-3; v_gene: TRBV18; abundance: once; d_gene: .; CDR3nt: TGTGCCAGCTCACCACCGAGTGGTCGGGAGTTGTACTATTTT; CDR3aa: CASSPPSGRELYYF
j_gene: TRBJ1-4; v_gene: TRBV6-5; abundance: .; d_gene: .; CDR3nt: TGTGCCAGCAGTGGGGGGTTCGGTGCGGAAAAACTGTTTTTT; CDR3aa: CASSGGFGAEKLFF
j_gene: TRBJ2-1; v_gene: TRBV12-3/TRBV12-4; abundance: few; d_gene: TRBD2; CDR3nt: TGTGCCAGCACCCCCTCGGGACTAGGAAGGCAGTTCTTC; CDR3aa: CASTPSGLGRQFF
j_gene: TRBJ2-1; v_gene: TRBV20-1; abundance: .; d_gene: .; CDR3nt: TGCAGTGCTAGTGACCCCTTGATGGGTTATGAGCAGTTCTTC; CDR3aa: CSASDPLMGYEQFF
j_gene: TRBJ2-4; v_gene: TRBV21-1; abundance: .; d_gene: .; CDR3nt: TGTGCCAGCAGCAAAGTGGAAAGGGGGCGAGACAAAAACATTCAGTACTTC; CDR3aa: CASSKVERGRDKNIQYF
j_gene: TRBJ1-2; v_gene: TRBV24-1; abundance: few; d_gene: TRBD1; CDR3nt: TGTGCCACCTCGACCGACAGGGACGGTGGCTACACCTTC; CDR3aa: CATSTDRDGGYTF
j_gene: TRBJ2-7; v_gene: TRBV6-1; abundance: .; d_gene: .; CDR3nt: TGTGCCAGCAGTGAAGTCACGACAGGTAGCTACGAGCAGTACTTC; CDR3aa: CASSEVTTGSYEQYF
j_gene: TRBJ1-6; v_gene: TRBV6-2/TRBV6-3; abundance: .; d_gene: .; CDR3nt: TGTGCCAGCAGTCACTTGGACGGTGCGTGGAATTCACCCCTCCACTTT; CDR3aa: CASSHLDGAWNSPLHF
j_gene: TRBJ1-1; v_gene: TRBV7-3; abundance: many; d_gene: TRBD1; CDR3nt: TGTGCCAGCAGCCTGAGGGACAGCCAAACTGAAGCTTTCTTT; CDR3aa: CASSLRDSQTEAFF
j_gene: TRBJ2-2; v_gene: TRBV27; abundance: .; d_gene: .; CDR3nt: TGTGCCAGCAGTCTGGTCGGGGATCTGGCCGGGGAGCTGTTTTTT; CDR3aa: CASSLVGDLAGELFF
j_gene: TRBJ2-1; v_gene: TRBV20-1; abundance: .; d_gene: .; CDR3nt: TGCAGTGGCGGAAGCGGCACCTACAATAAGCAGTTCTTC; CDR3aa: CSGGSGTYNKQFF
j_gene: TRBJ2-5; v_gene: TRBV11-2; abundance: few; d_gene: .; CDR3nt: TGTGCCAGCAGCCTACTAGCAGCGGGCCAAGAGACCCAGTACTTC; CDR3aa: CASSLLAAGQETQYF
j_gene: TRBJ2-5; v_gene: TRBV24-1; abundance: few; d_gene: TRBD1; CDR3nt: TGTGCCACCAGTGATTCTGCGACAGGGGGCCAGGAGACCCAGTACTTC; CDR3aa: CATSDSATGGQETQYF
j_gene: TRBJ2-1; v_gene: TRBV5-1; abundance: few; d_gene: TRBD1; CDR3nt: TGCGCCAGCAGCCGAGGGGGACAGGGCTACAATGAGCAGTTCTTC; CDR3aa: CASSRGGQGYNEQFF
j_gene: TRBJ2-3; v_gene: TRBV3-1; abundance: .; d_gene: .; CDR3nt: TGTGCCAGCAGCCGGAAGGTCGATACGCAGTATTTT; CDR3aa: CASSRKVDTQYF
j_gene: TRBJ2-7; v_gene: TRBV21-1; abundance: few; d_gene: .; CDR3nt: TGTGCCAGCAGCCACCGGACAGATTCCTCCTACGAGCAGTACTTC; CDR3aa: CASSHRTDSSYEQYF
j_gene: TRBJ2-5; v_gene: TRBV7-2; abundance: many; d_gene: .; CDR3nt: TGTGCCAGCAGCTTAGTCCTGGGAGAGACCCAGTACTTC; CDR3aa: CASSLVLGETQYF